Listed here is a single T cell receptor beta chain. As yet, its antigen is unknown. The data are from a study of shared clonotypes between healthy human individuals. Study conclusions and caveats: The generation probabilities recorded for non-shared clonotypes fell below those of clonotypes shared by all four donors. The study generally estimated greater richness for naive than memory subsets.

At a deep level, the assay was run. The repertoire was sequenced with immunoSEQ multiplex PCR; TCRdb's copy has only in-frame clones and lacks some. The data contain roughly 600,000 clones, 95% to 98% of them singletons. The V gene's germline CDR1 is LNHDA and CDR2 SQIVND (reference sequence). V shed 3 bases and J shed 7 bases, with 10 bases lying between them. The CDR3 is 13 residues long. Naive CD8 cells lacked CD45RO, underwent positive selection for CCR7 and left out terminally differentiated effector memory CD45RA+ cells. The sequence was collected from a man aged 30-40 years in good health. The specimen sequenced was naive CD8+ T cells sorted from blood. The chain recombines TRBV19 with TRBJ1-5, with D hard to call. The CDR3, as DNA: TGTGCCAGTAGTATTGCGGTGCCCCAGCCCCAGCATTTT. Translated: CASSIAVPQPQHF.